This T cell receptor beta chain is from a study of graft-versus-host responses after intestinal transplantation. Turning to the study itself: Every transplant recipient was induced with anti-thymocyte globulin, then maintained on tacrolimus and steroids for about 3 years. General observations from the study: Some patients had graft-donor T cell macrochimerism. In their allografts, the ratios of graft-versus-host to host-versus-graft T cell clones were high. GvH clones surfaced in recipient marrow, some emerging earlier in ileum or blood.

CDR3 length: 15 residues. Per the germline V gene, CDR1 is MDHEN and CDR2 is SYDVKM. V was pared by 7 bases and J by 7 bases, with 9 bases of the junction left unmatched. Some clones are missing from TCRdb's copy, which holds only in-frame ones; the method was immunoSEQ multiplex PCR. The table lists over 2,000 clones, 25% to 30% of them singletons. Plating combined around 200,000 CFSE-labeled responder cells with around 200,000 irradiated, violet-dye-labeled stimulator cells. The specimen comprised alloreactive CD8+ T cells from a mixed lymphocyte reaction culture, sampled before transplantation. Subset denoted: CFSE-low proliferating T cells sorted from roughly 6-day pre-transplant mixed lymphocyte reaction (GvH or HvG direction). The V and J genes are TRBV28 and TRBJ2-1; 11 nucleotides match TRBD1. The origin of this receptor is a human patient who was an organ donor for intestinal transplantation. The CDR3 nucleotides are TGTGCCAGCACCCTAGGGGGGACAGGGGGTAATGAGCAGTTCTTC. This gives the protein CASTLGGTGGNEQFF. Combining the CDR3 with reference TRBV28 and TRBJ2-1 gives the whole variable domain DVKVTQSSRYLVKRTGEKVFLECVQDMDHENMFWYRQDPGLGLRLIYFSYDVKMKEKGDIPEGYSVSREKKERFSLILESASTNQTSMYLCASTLGGTGGNEQFFGPGTRLTVL.